These 16 T cell receptor beta chains were all obtained from the same sample, sequenced in a study of beta chain features in type 1 diabetes (dated 2018 in TCRdb). General conclusions and limits of the study: A moderate but significant shortening of TCRB CDR3 length was observed in type 1 diabetes patients in all four CD4+ subsets.

Library preparation was by the immunoSEQ multiplex PCR assay. All of the isolated RNA was reverse transcribed with the High Capacity cDNA Reverse Transcription Kit, so expressed TCRB transcripts were sequenced. The source is immuneACCESS, and TCRdb retained only in-frame sequences with V and J called. Part of the clones is not carried over; for the studies checked, unresolved V genes explain less than half of this, and the remainder is unexplained. This sample has 600,000 or so clones in its table, and around an eighth of those were observed once. The ten largest clones capture roughly 0.11% of the sample. Their antigens are not known. The specimen sequenced was naive CD4+ T cells from blood. The cell subset or site label on this specimen signifies: true naive CD4+ T cells. These receptors all stem from a man aged 25-40 years with type 1 diabetes.

This clone came up a few times. The V and J genes are TRBV18 and TRBJ2-5, with a tentative D call TRBD2 (6 bases). V lost 6 bases and J lost 3, with 20 bases in between. Germline CDR1 KGHSH, CDR2 LQKENI. This CDR3 contains 16 residues. The CDR3 protein is CASSPFGGGIEETQYF. As DNA, the CDR3 is TGTGCCAGCTCCCCCTTTGGGGGAGGAATCGAAGAGACCCAGTACTTC.

The table lists this clone with many counts. The genes are TRBV7-2 and TRBJ2-4; 9 positions agree with TRBD1. J was trimmed by 0 bases and V by 5 bases; bases with no gene match: 11. CDR3 length equals 18 residues. Germline V gene data show CDR1 as SGHTA and CDR2 as FQGNSA. The CDR3 reads CASSQGDRDVVAKNIQYF. The DNA of the CDR3 is TGTGCCAGCAGCCAGGGGGACAGGGACGTAGTAGCCAAAAACATTCAGTACTTC.

About this clone itself: This CDR3 is also generated by other DNA sequences in the sample. DNA of the CDR3: TGTGCCAGCAGTTCAAACTATGGCTACACCTTC. This encodes CASSSNYGYTF. The J gene is TRBJ1-2, the V gene TRBV28, with D hard to call. The CDR3 contains 11 residues. Germline-derived CDR1 and CDR2 are MDHEN and SYDVKM. The V end lost 4 bases, the J end lost 2 bases, and 2 bases lay between the germline ends.

V and J are TRBV6-5 and TRBJ1-4; D is possibly TRBD1 (5 bases). Trimming removed 4 bases at V and 7 bases at J, with 16 bases between. This CDR3 is 15 amino acids long. Per germline, CDR1 MNHEY and CDR2 SVGAGI. CDR3 DNA: TGTGCCAGCAGTTCGAGGGGAGGAGGGGTTGAAAAACTGTTTTTT. Translation: CASSSRGGGVEKLFF.

This clone was seen only a few times. CDR3 residues: CASSPRGQDGNTIYF. Written as DNA, the CDR3 is TGTGCCAGCAGCCCCCGGGGACAGGATGGAAACACCATATATTTT. The V and J genes are TRBV7-9 and TRBJ1-3, with 8 bases fitting TRBD1. V lost 5 bases, J lost 3 bases, and 6 bases stayed unmatched. Germline CDR1 and CDR2: SEHNR and FQNEAQ (reference sequence). The CDR3 sequence is 15 residues long.

The chain joins TRBV9 to TRBJ2-5; 10 nucleotides match TRBD2. Looked up from germline, CDR1 is SGDLS and CDR2 is YYNGEE. The CDR3 loop spans 14 amino acids. The V segment lost 0 bases and the J segment 9 bases; nucleotides outside the gene matches: 5. The CDR3 sequence is CASSVDGAGGAQYF. CDR3 DNA sequence: TGTGCCAGCAGCGTAGATGGAGCGGGGGGGGCCCAGTACTTC. The full variable domain, its missing parts supplied by reference TRBV9 and TRBJ2-5, is DSGVTQTPKHLITATGQRVTLRCSPRSGDLSVYWYQQSLDQGLQFLIQYYNGEERAKGNILERFSAQQFPDLHSELNLSSLELGDSALYFCASSVDGAGGAQYFGPGTRLLVL.

In this sample, this clone turned up a few times. The V call is TRBV19, the J call TRBJ1-5; no firm D call. CDR1 and CDR2 from the germline V gene are LNHDA and SQIVND (reference sequence). CDR3 length: 14 residues. V lost 5 bases and J lost 0, with 8 bases in between. The DNA for the CDR3 is TGTGCCAGTAGTGCGCGGAGTAGCAATCAGCCCCAGCATTTT. This codes for CASSARSSNQPQHF.

For this clone: This CDR3 is also generated by other DNA sequences in the sample. V gene TRBV7-9 combines with J gene TRBJ2-7; D remains unclear. Germline V lookup: CDR1 SEHNR, CDR2 FQNEAQ (reference sequence). CDR3 length: 11 amino acids. Trimming cost V 5 bases and J 4 bases, with 6 bases left between them. The CDR3 is CASSPFYEQYF. CDR3 DNA sequence: TGTGCCAGCAGCCCTTTTTACGAGCAGTACTTC.

This clone was seen more than once but under ten times. The V call is TRBV7-9, the J call TRBJ2-2, with D unclear. The V end was cut by 1 base, the J end by 7 bases, with 7 bases between. Germline V gene data show CDR1 as SEHNR and CDR2 as FQNEAQ (reference sequence). This CDR3 region has 13 residues. In DNA form, the CDR3 reads TGTGCCAGCAGCTTAGGGAGCAGCGGGGAGCTGTTTTTT. It specifies CASSLGSSGELFF. Drawing the rest from reference TRBV7-9 and TRBJ2-2, the complete variable domain is DTGVSQNPRHKITKRGQNVTFRCDPISEHNRLYWYRQTLGQGPEFLTYFQNEAQLEKSRLLSDRFSAERPKGSFSTLEIQRTEQGDSAMYLCASSLGSSGELFFGEGSRLTVL.

The chain combines TRBV7-9 with TRBJ2-5, with D uncertain. The J call may be in error: the DNA end matches TRBJ2-7 better. CDR1 SEHNR and CDR2 FQNEAQ come from the germline V gene (reference sequence). This CDR3 has 14 amino acids. The CDR3 DNA follows: TGTGCCAGCGAGACGACTGGGATGTCCTACGAGCAGTACTTC. It translates to CASETTGMSYEQYF.

This chain uses TRBV7-9 with TRBJ1-6, with 11 bases fitting TRBD1. The CDR3 spans 18 residues. CDR1 and CDR2 (germline): SEHNR, FQNEAQ (reference sequence). J was trimmed by 0 bases and V by 3 bases; bases with no gene match: 4. CDR3 amino acids: CASSFRTGGSSYNSPLHF. In DNA form, the CDR3 reads TGTGCCAGCAGCTTTCGGACAGGGGGCAGCTCCTATAATTCACCCCTCCACTTT.

This clone has a handful of counts. V usage is TRBV7-9 and J usage is TRBJ2-3, with a tentative D call TRBD1 (6 bases). Germline V gives CDR1 SEHNR, CDR2 FQNEAQ (reference sequence). The ends were cut back, 6 bases at V and 0 bases at J, with 13 bases in the middle. The length of the CDR3 is 15 residues. CDR3 in amino acids: CASRGGQGSTDTQYF. CDR3 DNA sequence: TGTGCCAGCAGAGGGGGACAAGGGAGCACAGATACGCAGTATTTT.

This clone occurred a few times. Different DNA sequences within this sample yield the same CDR3. The chain combines TRBV9 with TRBJ2-2; no definite D call. This CDR3 contains 13 residues. CDR1 is SGDLS and CDR2 is YYNGEE in the germline V gene. Trimming cost V 0 bases and J 4 bases, with 4 bases left between them. The CDR3 DNA sequence: TGTGCCAGCAGCGTAGCATCCACCGGGGAGCTGTTTTTT. Encoded protein: CASSVASTGELFF.

The chain carries TRBV11-2 and TRBJ2-7; 7 nucleotides line up with TRBD1. Unmatched junction bases numbered 13, after V lost 5 bases and J lost 3 bases. The CDR3 is made up of 16 amino acids. The V gene's germline CDR1 is SGHAT and CDR2 FQNNGV. CDR3 nucleotides: TGTGCCAGCAGCCCCGGATGGGGGACAGACCTCTACGAGCAGTACTTC. This sequence encodes CASSPGWGTDLYEQYF.

The chain combines TRBV19 with TRBJ2-5; no firm D call. The CDR3 runs 16 residues. Germline V gene data show CDR1 as LNHDA and CDR2 as SQIVND (reference sequence). Trimming took off 3 bases at V and 4 bases at J, with 18 bases between the two ends. The CDR3 bases are TGTGCCAGTAGTATTGGTGCCCCACCTTTAGGAGAGACCCAGTACTTC. It is translated as CASSIGAPPLGETQYF.

The chain combines TRBV4-2 with TRBJ2-7, with no clear D. The CDR3 runs 16 residues. CDR1 and CDR2 from the germline V gene are LGHNA and YNFKEQ. Trimming stripped 0 bases from V and 0 bases from J, with 12 bases between. The CDR3, as DNA: TGTGCCAGCAGCCAAGATAGGAACTCCCTCTCCTACGAGCAGTACTTC. Protein: CASSQDRNSLSYEQYF.